This T cell receptor beta chain was sequenced for a study of OX40 agonist ivuxolimab in advanced cancers. Study context: Clinicians treated patients with ivuxolimab, an agonistic anti-OX40 (CD134) antibody. Whole-study findings and limits: Clonal expansion from baseline to week 6 occurred in both CD4+ and CD8+ T cells.

The length of the CDR3 is 15 residues. Germline assignment: CDR1 SGHTA and CDR2 FQGTGA. Between the trimmed V and J ends, which lost 5 bases and 0 bases, there was a span of 11 bases. This clone has only one observation. Its specificity is not known. Sequenced by immunoSEQ multiplex PCR; TCRdb stores in-frame clones only, minus some. The sample yields around 63,000 clones, 80% to 90% seen once. The chain employs TRBV7-3 and TRBJ2-1; no firm D call. Here the sequenced sample was CD4+ or CD8+ T cells sorted from blood, taken in a trial of the OX40 agonist ivuxolimab. This sequence was found in an adult with an advanced solid tumor such as melanoma, head and neck, liver or kidney cancer. This chain's CDR3 is CASSPGPGSYNEQFF. The CDR3 region has the DNA TGTGCCAGCAGCCCCGGGCCCGGCTCCTACAATGAGCAGTTCTTC.